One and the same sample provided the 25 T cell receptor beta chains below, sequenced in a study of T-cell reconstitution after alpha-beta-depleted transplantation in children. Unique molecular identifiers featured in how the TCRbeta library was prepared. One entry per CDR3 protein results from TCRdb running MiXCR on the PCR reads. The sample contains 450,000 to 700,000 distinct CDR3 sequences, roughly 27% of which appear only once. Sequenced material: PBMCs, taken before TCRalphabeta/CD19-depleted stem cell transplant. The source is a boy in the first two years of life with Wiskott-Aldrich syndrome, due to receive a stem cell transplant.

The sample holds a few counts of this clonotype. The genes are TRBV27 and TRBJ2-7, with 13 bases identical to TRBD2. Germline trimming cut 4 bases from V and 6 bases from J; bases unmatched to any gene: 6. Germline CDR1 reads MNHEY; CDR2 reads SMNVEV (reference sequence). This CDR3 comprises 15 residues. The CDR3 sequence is CASSSTSGRGLEQYF. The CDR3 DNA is TGTGCCAGCAGTTCAACTAGCGGGAGGGGGCTCGAGCAGTACTTC.

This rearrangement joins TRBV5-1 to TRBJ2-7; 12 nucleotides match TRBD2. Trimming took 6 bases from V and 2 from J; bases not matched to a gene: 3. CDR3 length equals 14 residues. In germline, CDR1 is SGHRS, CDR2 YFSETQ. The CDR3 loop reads CASKTSGSAYEQYF. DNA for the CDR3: TGCGCCAGCAAGACTAGCGGGAGCGCCTACGAGCAGTACTTC.

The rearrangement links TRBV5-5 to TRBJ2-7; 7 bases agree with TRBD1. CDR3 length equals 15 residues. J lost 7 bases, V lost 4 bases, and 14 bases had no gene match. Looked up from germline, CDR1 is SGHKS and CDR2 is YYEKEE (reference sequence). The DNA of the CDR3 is TGTGCCAGCAGCCGCAGGGGACAGAGCTACAATGAGCAGTACTTC. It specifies CASSRRGQSYNEQYF.

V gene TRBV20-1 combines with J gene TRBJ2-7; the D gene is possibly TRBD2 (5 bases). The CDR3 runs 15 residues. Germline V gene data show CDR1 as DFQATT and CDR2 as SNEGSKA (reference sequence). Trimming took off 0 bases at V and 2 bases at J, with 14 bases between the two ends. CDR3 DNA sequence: TGCAGTGCTAGAGATCGCCCGGGATTCACCTACGAGCAGTACTTC. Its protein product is CSARDRPGFTYEQYF.

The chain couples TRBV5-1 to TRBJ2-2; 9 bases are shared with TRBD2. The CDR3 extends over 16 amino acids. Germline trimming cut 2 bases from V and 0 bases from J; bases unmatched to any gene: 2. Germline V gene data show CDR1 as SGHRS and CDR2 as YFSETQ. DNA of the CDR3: TGCGCCAGCAGCTTTTTAGCGGGAGCGAACACCGGGGAGCTGTTTTTT. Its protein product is CASSFLAGANTGELFF.

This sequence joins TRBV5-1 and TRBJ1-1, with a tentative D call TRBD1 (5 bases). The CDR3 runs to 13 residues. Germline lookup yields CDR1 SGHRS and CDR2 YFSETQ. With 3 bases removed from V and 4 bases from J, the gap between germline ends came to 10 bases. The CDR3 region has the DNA TGCGCCAGCAGCTGGGGGTCTGGCACTGAAGCTTTCTTT. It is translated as CASSWGSGTEAFF.

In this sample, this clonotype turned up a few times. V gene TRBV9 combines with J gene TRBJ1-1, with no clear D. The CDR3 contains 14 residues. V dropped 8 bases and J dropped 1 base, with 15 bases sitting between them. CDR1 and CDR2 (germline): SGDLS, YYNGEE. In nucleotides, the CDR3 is TGTGCCAGTCAACCCCCTGCAGGGAACACTGAAGCTTTCTTT. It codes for CASQPPAGNTEAFF.

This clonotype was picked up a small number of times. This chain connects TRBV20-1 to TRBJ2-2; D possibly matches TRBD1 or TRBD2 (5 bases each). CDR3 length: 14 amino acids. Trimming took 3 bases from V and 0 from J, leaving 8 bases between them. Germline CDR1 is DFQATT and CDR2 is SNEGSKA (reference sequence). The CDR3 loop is CSARGRANTGELFF. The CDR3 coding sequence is TGCAGTGCTAGGGGACGAGCGAACACCGGGGAGCTGTTTTTT.

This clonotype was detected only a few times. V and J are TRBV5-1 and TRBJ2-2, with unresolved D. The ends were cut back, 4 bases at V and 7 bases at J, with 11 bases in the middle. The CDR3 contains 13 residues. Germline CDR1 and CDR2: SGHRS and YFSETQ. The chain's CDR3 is CASSPGWFGELFF. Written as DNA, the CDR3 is TGCGCCAGCAGCCCTGGGTGGTTCGGGGAGCTGTTTTTT. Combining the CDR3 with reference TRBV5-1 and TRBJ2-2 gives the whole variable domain KAGVTQTPRYLIKTRGQQVTLSCSPISGHRSVSWYQQTPGQGLQFLFEYFSETQRNKGNFPGRFSGRQFSNSRSEMNVSTLELGDSALYLCASSPGWFGELFFGEGSRLTVL.

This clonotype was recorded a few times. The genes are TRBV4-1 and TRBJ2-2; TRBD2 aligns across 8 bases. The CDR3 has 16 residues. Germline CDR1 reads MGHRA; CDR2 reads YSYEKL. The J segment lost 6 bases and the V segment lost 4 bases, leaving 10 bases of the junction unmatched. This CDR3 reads CASSPRLTSVAGELFF. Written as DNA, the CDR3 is TGCGCCAGCAGCCCCCGGTTGACTAGCGTTGCCGGGGAGCTGTTTTTT.

Here the CDR3 DNA reads TGTGCCTGGACCCGTAGCGGGATGGGTGAGCAGTTCTTC. This gives the protein CAWTRSGMGEQFF. V is TRBV30 and J is TRBJ2-1; 8 nucleotides agree with TRBD2. From germline, CDR1 is GTSNPN and CDR2 SVGIG (reference sequence). J lost 9 bases, V lost 4 bases, and 8 bases had no gene match. The length of the CDR3 is 13 residues.

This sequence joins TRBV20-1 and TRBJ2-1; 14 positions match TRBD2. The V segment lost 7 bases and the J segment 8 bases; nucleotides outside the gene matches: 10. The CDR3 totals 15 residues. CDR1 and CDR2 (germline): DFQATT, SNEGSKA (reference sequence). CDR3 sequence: CSVLGLAGVFDEQFF. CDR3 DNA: TGCAGTGTCCTGGGACTAGCGGGAGTATTCGATGAGCAGTTCTTC.

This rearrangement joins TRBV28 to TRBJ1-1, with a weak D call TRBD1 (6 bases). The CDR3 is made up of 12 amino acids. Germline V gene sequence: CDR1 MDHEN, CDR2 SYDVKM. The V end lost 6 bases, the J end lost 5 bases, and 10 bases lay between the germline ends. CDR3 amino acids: CASSAGVTEAFF. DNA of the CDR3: TGTGCCAGCAGCGCAGGGGTAACTGAAGCTTTCTTT.

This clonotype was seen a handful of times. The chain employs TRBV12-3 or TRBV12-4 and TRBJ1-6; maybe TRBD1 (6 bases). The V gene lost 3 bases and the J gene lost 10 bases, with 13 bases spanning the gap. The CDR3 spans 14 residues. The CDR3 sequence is CASSLYRAGSPLHF. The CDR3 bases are TGTGCCAGCAGTTTGTACAGGGCCGGCTCACCCCTCCACTTT.

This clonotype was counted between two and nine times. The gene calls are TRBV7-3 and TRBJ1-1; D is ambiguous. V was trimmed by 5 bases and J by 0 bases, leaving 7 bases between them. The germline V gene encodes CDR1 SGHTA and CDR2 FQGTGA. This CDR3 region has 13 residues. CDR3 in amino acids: CASSELVNTEAFF. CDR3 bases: TGTGCCAGCAGCGAGTTGGTGAACACTGAAGCTTTCTTT.

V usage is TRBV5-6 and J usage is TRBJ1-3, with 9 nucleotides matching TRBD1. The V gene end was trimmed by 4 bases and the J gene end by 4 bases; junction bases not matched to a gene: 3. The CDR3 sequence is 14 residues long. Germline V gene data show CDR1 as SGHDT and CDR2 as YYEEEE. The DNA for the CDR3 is TGTGCCAGCAGCATCGGGACAGGGGGAAACACCATATATTTT. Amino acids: CASSIGTGGNTIYF.

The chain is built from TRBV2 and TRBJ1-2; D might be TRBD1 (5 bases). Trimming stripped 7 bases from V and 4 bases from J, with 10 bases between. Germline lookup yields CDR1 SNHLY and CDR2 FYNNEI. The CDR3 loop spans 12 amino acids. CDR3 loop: CASMRGTYGYTF. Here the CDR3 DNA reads TGTGCCAGCATGAGGGGTACCTATGGCTACACCTTC.

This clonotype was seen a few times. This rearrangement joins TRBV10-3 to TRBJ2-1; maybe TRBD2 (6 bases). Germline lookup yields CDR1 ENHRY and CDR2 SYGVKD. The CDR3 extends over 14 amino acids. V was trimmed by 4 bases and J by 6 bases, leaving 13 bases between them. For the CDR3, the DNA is TGTGCCATCAGTGTTGGGGGGAGTGGCAATGAGCAGTTCTTC. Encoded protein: CAISVGGSGNEQFF.

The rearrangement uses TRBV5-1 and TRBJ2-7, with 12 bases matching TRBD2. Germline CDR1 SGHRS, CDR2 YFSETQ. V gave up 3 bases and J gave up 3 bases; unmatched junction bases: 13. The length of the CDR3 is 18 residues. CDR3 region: CASSSKERLAGVFYEQYF. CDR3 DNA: TGCGCCAGCAGCTCCAAAGAAAGACTAGCGGGGGTTTTCTACGAGCAGTACTTC.

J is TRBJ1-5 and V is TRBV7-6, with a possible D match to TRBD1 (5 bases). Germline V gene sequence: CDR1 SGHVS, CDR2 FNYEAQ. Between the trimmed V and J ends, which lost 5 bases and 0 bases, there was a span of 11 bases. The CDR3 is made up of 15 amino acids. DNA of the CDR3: TGTGCCAGCAGCGTCGGGACGGGTAGCAATCAGCCCCAGCATTTT. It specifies CASSVGTGSNQPQHF.

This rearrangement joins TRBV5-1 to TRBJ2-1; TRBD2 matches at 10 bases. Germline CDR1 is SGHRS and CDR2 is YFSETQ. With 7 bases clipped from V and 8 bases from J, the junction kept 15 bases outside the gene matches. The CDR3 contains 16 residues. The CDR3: CASGPIVTAGGDEQFF. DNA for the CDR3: TGCGCCAGCGGGCCGATTGTAACAGCGGGAGGGGATGAGCAGTTCTTC.

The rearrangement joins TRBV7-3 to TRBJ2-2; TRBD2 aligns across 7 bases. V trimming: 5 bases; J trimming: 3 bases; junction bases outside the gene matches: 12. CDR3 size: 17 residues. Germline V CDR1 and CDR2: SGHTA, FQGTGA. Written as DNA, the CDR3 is TGTGCCAGCAGCCGTCAACCGGGACTAACTTACACCGGGGAGCTGTTTTTT. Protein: CASSRQPGLTYTGELFF.

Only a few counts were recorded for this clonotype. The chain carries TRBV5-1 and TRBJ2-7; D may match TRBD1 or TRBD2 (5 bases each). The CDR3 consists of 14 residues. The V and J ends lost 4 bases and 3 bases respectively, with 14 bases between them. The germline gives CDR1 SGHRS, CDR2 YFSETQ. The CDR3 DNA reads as TGCGCCAGCAGCCGAGGGACCGATTACTACGAGCAGTACTTC. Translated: CASSRGTDYYEQYF. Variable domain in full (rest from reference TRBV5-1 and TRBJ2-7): KAGVTQTPRYLIKTRGQQVTLSCSPISGHRSVSWYQQTPGQGLQFLFEYFSETQRNKGNFPGRFSGRQFSNSRSEMNVSTLELGDSALYLCASSRGTDYYEQYFGPGTRLTVT.

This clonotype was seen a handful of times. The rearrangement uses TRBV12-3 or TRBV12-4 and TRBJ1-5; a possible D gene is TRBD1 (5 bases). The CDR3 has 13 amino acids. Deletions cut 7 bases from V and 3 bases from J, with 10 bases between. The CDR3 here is CASTYRPNQPQHF. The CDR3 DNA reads TGTGCCAGCACTTACAGGCCCAATCAGCCCCAGCATTTT.

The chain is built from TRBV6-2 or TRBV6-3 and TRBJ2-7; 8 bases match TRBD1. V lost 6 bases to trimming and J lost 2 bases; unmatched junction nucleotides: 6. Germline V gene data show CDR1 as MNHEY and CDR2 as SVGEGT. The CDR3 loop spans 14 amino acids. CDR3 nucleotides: TGTGCCAGCAGCCAGGGACAGGAACCCTACGAGCAGTACTTC. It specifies CASSQGQEPYEQYF.